This note documents a single TCR gamma chain sequence. Its antigen specificity is not known. Qualities for individual bases were not recorded, and no much larger clone is one base off. The library came from multiplex PCR. TCRdb names Ion Torrent PGM as the instrument used. TRG repertoires were amplified from about 0.2 ug of biopsy DNA using the LymphoTrack kit, whose primers carry Illumina adapters. TRG amplicons were cleaned up with AMPure XP beads, measured on a 2100 Bioanalyzer, and combined in equimolar amounts. Sequencing of TRG libraries was performed on an Ion PGM instrument. The source study handled its data this way. FastX removed reads in which more than 10% of nucleotides fell below the per-patient third-quartile quality score. IMGT/HighV-QUEST was used to align reads in order to assign V, D and J genes, locate CDR3 regions and judge functionality. Sequences were converted to amino acids, and every sequence predicted to be non-functional was removed. The CDR3s were broken into kmers both with and without positional annotation, PCA was run on the kmer frequencies, and the samples were clustered using every one of the 1023 combinations of PCs 1-10. Classification was validated by leave-one-out cross-validation, in which parameters were re-optimised on the remaining samples each time. Shannon diversity was calculated using the vegan R package from repeated random subsamples equal to the lowest read count. The public reads were reprocessed by TCRdb using CATT, and rows of matching DNA were later combined. The V and J calls follow TCRdb's processing rather than the paper's. For this sample the table gives about 730 gamma-chain clones, of which 47% were detected only once. Clones ranked in the top ten supply just under 20% of the sample.

Genomic DNA was extracted with the QIAamp DNA FFPE tissue kit from ten 5-um FFPE scrolls per case. Classification of coeliac disease based on the TCR repertoire was tested using fully anonymised formalin-fixed paraffin-embedded duodenal biopsies that were surplus to diagnostic needs. This entry belongs to a study of intestinal T cells in coeliac disease (dated by TCRdb to 2020 to 2022). Concerning the study at large: Coeliac patients were found to be much younger than controls, with mean ages of roughly 16.0 versus 55 years recorded in the TRG cohort. The TCR-delta (TRD) cohort comprised duodenal biopsies from about ten coeliac disease patients and about ten non-coeliac controls. A second, larger TCR-gamma (TRG) cohort comprised duodenal biopsies from roughly 31 coeliac disease patients and about 20 non-coeliac controls.

Study-level results and caveats: It was not possible to tell repeated CDR3 amino acid sequences apart from PCR duplicates. Age was significantly different between the coeliac and control groups, but splitting the analysis by age did not give a significant classification. TRG clustering correctly classified 51 of 54 biopsies (approximately 94%), with a reported leave-one-out accuracy of approximately 87%. FFPE-derived DNA was found to be relatively degraded, and loss of a proportion of TCR sequences in each sample was likely caused by this degradation. TRD kmer-based clustering correctly classified all 20 or so biopsies in training, with a reported leave-one-out accuracy of about 91%.

Reading from cysteine to phenylalanine, the CDR3 counts 16 amino acids. The CDR3 DNA has 48 bases and is translated from base 1. The V end gives up 3 bases and the J end 8 bases, leaving 19 bases in the junction not matched to a gene. The germline V gene specifies EGSNGY as CDR1 and YDSYNSKV as CDR2. Rearrangement joined TRGV2 to TRGJ1 or TRGJ2. This TCR derives from a human donor with celiac disease. The sample taken for sequencing was a duodenal biopsy. For the CDR3, the sequence is CATWDSTGVAIDKKLF. The nucleotide sequence is TGTGCCACCTGGGACAGTACCGGGGTGGCTATTGATAAGAAACTCTTT.